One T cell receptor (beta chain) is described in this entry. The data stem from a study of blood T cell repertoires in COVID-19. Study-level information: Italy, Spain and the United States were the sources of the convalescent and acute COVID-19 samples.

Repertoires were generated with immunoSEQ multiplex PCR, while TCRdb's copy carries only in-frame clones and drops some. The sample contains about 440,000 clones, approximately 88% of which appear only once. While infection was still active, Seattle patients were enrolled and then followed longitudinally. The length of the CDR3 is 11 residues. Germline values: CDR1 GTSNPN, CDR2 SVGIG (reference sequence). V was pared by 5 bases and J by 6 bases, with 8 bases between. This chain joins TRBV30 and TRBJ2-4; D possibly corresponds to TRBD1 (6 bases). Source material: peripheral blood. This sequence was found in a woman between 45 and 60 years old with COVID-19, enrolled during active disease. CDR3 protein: CAWLTGNIQYF. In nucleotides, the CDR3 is TGTGCCTGGTTGACAGGAAACATTCAGTACTTC.